Listed below are T cell receptor beta chains from one sample, sequenced in a study of T-cell reconstitution after alpha-beta-depleted transplantation in children. TCRdb recomputed calls from the PCR reads with MiXCR, one row per CDR3 protein. The sample contains about 200,000 distinct CDR3 sequences, approximately 14% of which appear only once. Sequences were derived from PBMCs from the stem cell graft donor, sampled from the stem cell graft. The receptors originated from a human donor who donated a stem cell graft to a child with acute lymphoblastic leukemia. Each CDR3 is given with its conserved first and last residue. Fields, in order: J gene, V gene, D gene, clone size, CDR3 protein, CDR3 DNA. The D gene is left open where the match is weak. Not every row has a clone size; where given, it reads once, few, many or a size class.

J: TRBJ2-2
V: TRBV20-1
D: NA
size: NA
CDR3: CSAYDSYTGELFF
DNA: TGCAGTGCGTACGACAGTTACACCGGGGAGCTGTTTTTT

J: TRBJ2-1
V: TRBV5-1
D: NA
size: few
CDR3: CASSSSGYEQFF
DNA: TGCGCCAGCAGCTCAAGCGGCTATGAGCAGTTCTTC

J: TRBJ2-1
V: TRBV3-1
D: TRBD2
size: NA
CDR3: CATRDGFSGSTYNEQFF
DNA: TGTGCCACCAGGGACGGATTTAGCGGGTCGACGTACAATGAGCAGTTCTTC

J: TRBJ2-3
V: TRBV28
D: TRBD2
size: many
CDR3: CASSLGDSGRVTDTQYF
DNA: TGTGCCAGCAGTTTGGGAGATAGCGGGAGAGTGACAGATACGCAGTATTTT

J: TRBJ2-2
V: TRBV27
D: NA
size: many
CDR3: CASSLMGGTGELFF
DNA: TGTGCCAGCAGTTTAATGGGCGGCACCGGGGAGCTGTTTTTT

J: TRBJ2-6
V: TRBV7-2
D: NA
size: many
CDR3: CASSSRGGANVLTF
DNA: TGTGCCAGCAGCTCACGGGGGGGGGCCAACGTCCTGACTTTC

J: TRBJ2-3
V: TRBV5-1
D: TRBD1
size: many
CDR3: CASTGETDTQYF
DNA: TGCGCCAGTACAGGGGAAACAGATACGCAGTATTTT

J: TRBJ2-1
V: TRBV5-1
D: TRBD1
size: NA
CDR3: CASSLGSWDRANNEQFF
DNA: TGCGCCAGCAGCTTGGGGTCGTGGGACAGGGCCAACAATGAGCAGTTCTTC

J: TRBJ2-3
V: TRBV5-5
D: NA
size: many
CDR3: CASSRGFPGSTDTQYF
DNA: TGTGCCAGCAGTCGGGGCTTTCCTGGTAGCACAGATACGCAGTATTTT

J: TRBJ2-1
V: TRBV5-1
D: NA
size: many
CDR3: CASSFLGLDSAGNEQFF
DNA: TGCGCCAGCAGCTTTCTTGGGCTAGATTCGGCTGGGAATGAGCAGTTCTTC

J: TRBJ2-5
V: TRBV5-4
D: TRBD2
size: NA
CDR3: CASSALAGAGEETQYF
DNA: TGTGCCAGCAGCGCGTTAGCGGGGGCTGGGGAAGAGACCCAGTACTTC

J: TRBJ1-1
V: TRBV5-4
D: NA
size: many
CDR3: CASSLDGGWGNNTEAFF
DNA: TGTGCCAGCAGCTTGGATGGGGGCTGGGGGAACAACACTGAAGCTTTCTTT

J: TRBJ2-1
V: TRBV29-1
D: TRBD2
size: many
CDR3: CSVPLTSGSWFYNEQFF
DNA: TGCAGCGTTCCTTTGACTAGCGGGAGTTGGTTTTACAATGAGCAGTTCTTC

J: TRBJ2-7
V: TRBV5-1
D: NA
size: many
CDR3: CASSLNPGVTYEQYF
DNA: TGCGCCAGCAGTTTAAACCCGGGGGTTACCTACGAGCAGTACTTC

J: TRBJ1-1
V: TRBV5-1
D: NA
size: many
CDR3: CASSPSRRDTEAFF
DNA: TGCGCCAGCAGCCCTTCCAGGCGGGACACTGAAGCTTTCTTT

J: TRBJ2-1
V: TRBV12-3/TRBV12-4
D: NA
size: many
CDR3: CASSLAWGNEQFF
DNA: TGTGCCAGCAGTTTAGCGTGGGGCAATGAGCAGTTCTTC

J: TRBJ2-1
V: TRBV4-1
D: TRBD1
size: many
CDR3: CASSQGDRVGGNEQFF
DNA: TGCGCCAGCAGCCAAGGGGACAGGGTCGGAGGAAATGAGCAGTTCTTC

J: TRBJ1-2
V: TRBV12-3/TRBV12-4
D: NA
size: few
CDR3: CASSLDPGLSYGYTF
DNA: TGTGCCAGCAGCCTTGACCCAGGTCTCAGCTATGGCTACACCTTC

J: TRBJ2-7
V: TRBV5-1
D: TRBD1
size: many
CDR3: CASKGQGTYEQYF
DNA: TGCGCCAGCAAGGGACAGGGGACGTACGAGCAGTACTTC

J: TRBJ2-7
V: TRBV6-5
D: TRBD1
size: NA
CDR3: CASSNPGQSPYEQYF
DNA: TGTGCCAGCAGTAACCCGGGACAGAGTCCCTACGAGCAGTACTTC

J: TRBJ2-7
V: TRBV13
D: NA
size: NA
CDR3: CASSTRGASYEQYF
DNA: TGTGCCAGCAGTACCCGGGGGGCCTCCTACGAGCAGTACTTC

J: TRBJ2-6
V: TRBV5-1
D: NA
size: many
CDR3: CASAHNFNSGANVLTF
DNA: TGCGCCAGCGCACATAACTTCAACTCTGGGGCCAACGTCCTGACTTTC

J: TRBJ1-2
V: TRBV5-5
D: NA
size: many
CDR3: CASSLLGDYGYTF
DNA: TGTGCCAGCAGCTTGCTTGGGGACTATGGCTACACCTTC

J: TRBJ2-7
V: TRBV20-1
D: NA
size: many
CDR3: CSLVRGEPYEQYF
DNA: TGCTCCTTGGTTAGGGGGGAACCCTACGAGCAGTACTTC

J: TRBJ1-2
V: TRBV5-4
D: NA
size: many
CDR3: CASSLATGRGYGYTF
DNA: TGTGCCAGCAGCTTGGCCACAGGGCGCGGCTATGGCTACACCTTC

J: TRBJ2-3
V: TRBV6-1
D: TRBD2
size: many
CDR3: CASSLDPGLPNQYF
DNA: TGTGCCAGCAGCCTAGACCCGGGACTACCCAATCAGTATTTT

J: TRBJ1-6
V: TRBV5-1
D: NA
size: many
CDR3: CASSLARQNNSPLHF
DNA: TGCGCCAGCAGCTTGGCCCGGCAGAATAATTCACCCCTCCACTTT

J: TRBJ2-3
V: TRBV9
D: TRBD2
size: NA
CDR3: CASSETSGRARGAQYF
DNA: TGTGCCAGCAGCGAGACTAGCGGGAGGGCCCGAGGGGCGCAGTATTTT

J: TRBJ1-2
V: TRBV29-1
D: NA
size: many
CDR3: CSVSPANYGYTF
DNA: TGCAGCGTGAGCCCCGCTAACTATGGCTACACCTTC

J: TRBJ2-7
V: TRBV10-3
D: NA
size: few
CDR3: CAIRNDTGNEQYF
DNA: TGTGCCATCAGGAACGACACAGGTAACGAGCAGTACTTC

J: TRBJ2-1
V: TRBV5-1
D: NA
size: many
CDR3: CASSFGPSNEQFF
DNA: TGCGCCAGCAGCTTCGGGCCTAGCAATGAGCAGTTCTTC

J: TRBJ2-7
V: TRBV3-1
D: TRBD1
size: NA
CDR3: CASSQDRPYEQYF
DNA: TGTGCCAGCAGCCAGGACAGGCCCTACGAGCAGTACTTC

J: TRBJ2-2
V: TRBV12-3/TRBV12-4
D: TRBD2
size: many
CDR3: CASSFRGLADTGELFF
DNA: TGTGCCAGCAGTTTTCGTGGACTAGCGGACACCGGGGAGCTGTTTTTT

J: TRBJ2-7
V: TRBV5-1
D: NA
size: NA
CDR3: CASSESSGNEQYF
DNA: TGCGCCAGCAGCGAATCGTCGGGGAACGAGCAGTACTTC

J: TRBJ1-6
V: TRBV5-5
D: NA
size: many
CDR3: CASSLGAQGNSPLHF
DNA: TGTGCCAGCAGCTTGGGCGCGCAGGGAAACTCACCCCTCCACTTT

J: TRBJ2-1
V: TRBV11-3
D: NA
size: NA
CDR3: CASSLLGSEQFF
DNA: TGTGCCAGCAGCCTCCTTGGCAGTGAGCAGTTCTTC

J: TRBJ2-2
V: TRBV7-6
D: NA
size: NA
CDR3: CASSLDRDSGELFF
DNA: TGTGCCAGCAGCTTGGATCGGGATTCCGGGGAGCTGTTTTTT

J: TRBJ2-1
V: TRBV12-3/TRBV12-4
D: NA
size: many
CDR3: CASRETRRFNNEQFF
DNA: TGTGCCAGCAGGGAGACCCGACGATTTAACAATGAGCAGTTCTTC

J: TRBJ2-1
V: TRBV20-1
D: TRBD2
size: many
CDR3: CSARREGLYNEQFF
DNA: TGCAGTGCCCGCCGGGAGGGCCTGTACAATGAGCAGTTCTTC

J: TRBJ2-2
V: TRBV6-5
D: NA
size: many
CDR3: CASSIHREITGELFF
DNA: TGTGCCAGCAGTATCCACAGGGAAATCACCGGGGAGCTGTTTTTT

J: TRBJ2-1
V: TRBV7-2
D: TRBD2
size: many
CDR3: CASSLAGGPFAGNEQFF
DNA: TGTGCCAGCAGCTTAGCGGGAGGGCCATTTGCAGGAAATGAGCAGTTCTTC

J: TRBJ1-1
V: TRBV6-5
D: NA
size: many
CDR3: CASSYLDGGMNTEAFF
DNA: TGTGCCAGCAGTTACTTAGACGGGGGAATGAACACTGAAGCTTTCTTT

J: TRBJ2-7
V: TRBV5-4
D: TRBD2
size: many
CDR3: CASSLGKPGLADPYEQYF
DNA: TGTGCCAGCAGCTTGGGGAAACCGGGACTAGCGGACCCCTACGAGCAGTACTTC